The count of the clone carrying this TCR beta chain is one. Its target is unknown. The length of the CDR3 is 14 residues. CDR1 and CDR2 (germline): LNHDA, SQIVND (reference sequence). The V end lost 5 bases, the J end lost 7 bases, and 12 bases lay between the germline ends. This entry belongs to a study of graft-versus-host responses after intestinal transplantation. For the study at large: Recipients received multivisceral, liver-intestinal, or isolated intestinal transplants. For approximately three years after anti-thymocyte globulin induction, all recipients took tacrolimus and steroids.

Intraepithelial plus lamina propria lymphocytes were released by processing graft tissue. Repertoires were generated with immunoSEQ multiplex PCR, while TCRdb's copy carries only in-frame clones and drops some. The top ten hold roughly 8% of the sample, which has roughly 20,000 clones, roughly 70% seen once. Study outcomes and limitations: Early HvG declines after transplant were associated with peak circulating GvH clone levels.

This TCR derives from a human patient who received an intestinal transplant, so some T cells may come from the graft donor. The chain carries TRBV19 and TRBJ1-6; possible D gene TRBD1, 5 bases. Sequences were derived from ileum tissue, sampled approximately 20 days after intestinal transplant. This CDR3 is CASSSVGGNSPLHF. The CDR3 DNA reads TGTGCCAGTAGTTCGGTCGGGGGGAATTCACCCCTCCACTTT.